Each of the 25 T cell receptor beta chains below was sequenced from the same sample in a study of cytomegalovirus exposure and HLA in healthy donors. Clones were sequenced by immunoSEQ multiplex PCR, and TCRdb holds only the in-frame ones, with some missing. This table holds under 95,000 clones, roughly 90% found once. The sample consisted of PBMCs. The receptors derive from a man aged 25-45 years in good health and CMV-seronegative.

The chain uses TRBV30 and TRBJ2-1, with 11 bases fitting TRBD1. Germline trimming cut 4 bases from V and 7 bases from J; bases unmatched to any gene: 9. Germline CDR1 and CDR2: GTSNPN and SVGIG (reference sequence). The CDR3 consists of 15 residues. The CDR3 region is CAWKTGTGGWNEQFF. Here the CDR3 DNA reads TGTGCCTGGAAAACTGGGACAGGGGGTTGGAATGAGCAGTTCTTC.

The chain is built from TRBV5-1 and TRBJ2-5; D is unclear. CDR1 is SGHRS, CDR2 YFSETQ, per germline. The CDR3 covers 13 residues. Trimming removed 4 bases from V and 5 bases from J, with 12 bases in between. CDR3 nucleotides: TGCGCCAGCAGCAGGCAGGTAATGGAGACCCAGTACTTC. Its protein is CASSRQVMETQYF.

This chain connects TRBV7-2 to TRBJ2-3, with TRBD2 identical over 8 bases. Unmatched junction bases numbered 14, after V lost 2 bases and J lost 1 base. CDR1 SGHTA and CDR2 FQGNSA come from the germline V gene. The CDR3 loop spans 19 amino acids. The CDR3 DNA reads as TGTGCCAGCAGCTTATATAGCGTTAGGGCGGGGGGCCGCACAGATACGCAGTATTTT. Translating gives CASSLYSVRAGGRTDTQYF.

The rearrangement joins TRBV11-2 to TRBJ2-1, with 9 bases matching TRBD1. Trimming cost V 8 bases and J 1 base; bases outside gene matches: 3. Germline V gene data show CDR1 as SGHAT and CDR2 as FQNNGV. The CDR3 contains 14 residues. CDR3 amino acids: CASDRGFSYNEQFF. The CDR3 bases are TGTGCCAGCGACAGGGGGTTTTCCTACAATGAGCAGTTCTTC.

The genes are TRBV11-2 and TRBJ2-7, with 7 bases lining up with TRBD2. Germline-derived CDR1 and CDR2 are SGHAT and FQNNGV. This CDR3 region has 14 residues. The junction had 10 bases not matched to a gene; V was cut back by 5 bases and J by 6 bases. The CDR3 DNA reads as TGTGCCAGCAGCCCGGCGTGGGGGGGAGGCGAGCAGTACTTC. It specifies CASSPAWGGGEQYF.

This sequence joins TRBV5-4 and TRBJ2-1, with D possibly being TRBD2 (6 bases). CDR3 length: 15 residues. Looked up from germline, CDR1 is SGHNT and CDR2 is YYREEE (reference sequence). V lost 6 bases and J lost 6, with 19 bases in between. The CDR3 loop reads CASIPTPGTGNEQFF. For the CDR3, the DNA is TGTGCCAGCATCCCAACCCCCGGGACTGGCAATGAGCAGTTCTTC.

As regards this clone: Other DNA sequences in this specimen translate into the identical CDR3. The genes are TRBV6-5 and TRBJ1-2; TRBD1 matches at 7 bases. The germline V gene has CDR1 MNHEY and CDR2 SVGAGI. Trimming cost V 8 bases and J 6 bases; bases outside gene matches: 3. The CDR3 loop spans 11 amino acids. CDR3 region: CASGQGDGYTF. CDR3 DNA sequence: TGTGCCAGCGGTCAGGGGGATGGCTACACCTTC.

This chain connects TRBV7-9 to TRBJ2-4; D possibly corresponds to TRBD1 (6 bases). The CDR3 extends over 14 amino acids. Germline-derived CDR1 and CDR2 are SEHNR and FQNEAQ (reference sequence). V gave up 6 bases and J gave up 1 base, with 10 bases separating them. For the CDR3, the DNA is TGTGCCAGCAGTCAAAGGGGGGCCAAAAACATTCAGTACTTC. Translated, it gives CASSQRGAKNIQYF.

J is TRBJ2-3 and V is TRBV6-4, with 11 bases that match TRBD2. V lost 0 bases, J lost 4 bases, and 3 bases stayed unmatched. Germline V lookup: CDR1 MRHNA, CDR2 SNTAGT. CDR3 length equals 16 residues. In DNA form, the CDR3 reads TGTGCCAGCAGTGACTCTAGCGGGGGGGCCCCAGATACGCAGTATTTT. Its protein product is CASSDSSGGAPDTQYF.

The V and J genes are TRBV21-1 and TRBJ2-7; TRBD2 was called by the table and not checked on the DNA. TRBV21-1 is termed a pseudogene. The CDR3 is 19 residues long. In DNA, the CDR3 is TGTGCCAGCAGCAAAGTCCCTCTAGCGGGAGGGCCATTTGAGTACGAGCAGTACTTC. Its translation: CASSKVPLAGGPFEYEQYF.

This clone occurred once. The chain joins TRBV28 to TRBJ2-7; D gene unclear. This CDR3 is 13 amino acids long. Trimming removed 8 bases at V and 2 bases at J, with 13 bases between. CDR1 is MDHEN and CDR2 is SYDVKM in the germline V gene. The CDR3 here is CASWSQRAYEQYF. Written as DNA, the CDR3 is TGTGCCAGCTGGTCCCAGCGCGCCTACGAGCAGTACTTC.

The chain recombines TRBV27 with TRBJ1-1; TRBD1 matches at 7 bases. The J segment lost 1 base and the V segment lost 5 bases, leaving 4 bases of the junction unmatched. Looked up from germline, CDR1 is MNHEY and CDR2 is SMNVEV (reference sequence). This CDR3 contains 14 residues. In nucleotides, the CDR3 is TGTGCCAGCAGTGACCGGGACAGGAACACTGAAGCTTTCTTT. Encoded protein: CASSDRDRNTEAFF.

The chain links TRBV5-1 to TRBJ1-2; a weak D match, TRBD1 (6 bases). The CDR3 covers 14 residues. The V and J ends lost 4 bases and 1 base respectively, with 11 bases between them. The germline V gene has CDR1 SGHRS and CDR2 YFSETQ. The DNA of the CDR3 is TGCGCCAGCAGCCTCGGACAGAATAACTATGGCTACACCTTC. This sequence encodes CASSLGQNNYGYTF.

This rearrangement joins TRBV19 to TRBJ1-1; 8 positions agree with TRBD1. The J segment lost 0 bases and the V segment lost 1 base, leaving 4 bases of the junction unmatched. Germline values: CDR1 LNHDA, CDR2 SQIVND (reference sequence). The CDR3 contains 16 residues. The CDR3 loop is CASSIGQGILNTEAFF. The CDR3 nucleotides read TGTGCCAGTAGTATAGGACAGGGGATTCTGAACACTGAAGCTTTCTTT.

J is TRBJ1-5 and V is TRBV28, with D hard to call. The CDR3 extends over 14 amino acids. The V end was cut by 2 bases, the J end by 8 bases, with 13 bases between. Per germline, CDR1 MDHEN and CDR2 SYDVKM. The CDR3 bases are TGTGCCAGCAGTTTAGTTGCGGGCACGGAGCCCCAGCATTTT. Translated, it gives CASSLVAGTEPQHF. Filled out from reference TRBV28 and TRBJ1-5, the complete variable domain reads DVKVTQSSRYLVKRTGEKVFLECVQDMDHENMFWYRQDPGLGLRLIYFSYDVKMKEKGDIPEGYSVSREKKERFSLILESASTNQTSMYLCASSLVAGTEPQHFGDGTRLSIL.

This clone is a singleton in its sample. The rearrangement uses TRBV15 and TRBJ2-3, with a possible D match to TRBD2 (5 bases). V was clipped by 8 bases and J by 0 bases, with 9 bases between them. Germline CDR1 LNHNV, CDR2 YYDKDF (reference sequence). The CDR3 extends over 13 amino acids. Here the CDR3 DNA reads TGTGCCACCGGTTCGGGGAGCACAGATACGCAGTATTTT. This codes for CATGSGSTDTQYF.

The chain uses TRBV7-9 and TRBJ2-7; no definite D call. Germline V CDR1 and CDR2: SEHNR, FQNEAQ (reference sequence). The V end lost 1 base, the J end lost 5 bases, and 9 bases lay between the germline ends. The CDR3 covers 13 residues. CDR3 coding DNA: TGTGCCAGCAGCTTAGGCGCAGGCAACGAGCAGTACTTC. Protein product: CASSLGAGNEQYF.

The rearrangement links TRBV7-2 to TRBJ2-1, with TRBD2 identical over 9 bases. Germline-derived CDR1 and CDR2 are SGHTA and FQGNSA. This CDR3 is built from 15 residues. V lost 5 bases to trimming and J lost 6 bases; unmatched junction nucleotides: 8. The CDR3, as DNA: TGTGCCAGCAGCAATATACGACTAGCGGCCAATGAGCAGTTCTTC. Encoded protein: CASSNIRLAANEQFF.

The J gene is TRBJ1-1, the V gene TRBV5-4, with D tentatively TRBD1 (5 bases). The ends were cut back, 4 bases at V and 0 bases at J, with 10 bases in the middle. Per germline, CDR1 SGHNT and CDR2 YYREEE (reference sequence). The CDR3 is 14 amino acids. CDR3 sequence (DNA): TGTGCCAGCAGCGGCGACAGCCTGAACACTGAAGCTTTCTTT. Translation: CASSGDSLNTEAFF.

V usage is TRBV27 and J usage is TRBJ2-5; 7 nucleotides line up with TRBD1. This CDR3 spans 14 amino acids. V lost 6 bases to trimming and J lost 2 bases; unmatched junction nucleotides: 6. The V gene's germline CDR1 is MNHEY and CDR2 SMNVEV (reference sequence). The CDR3 reads CASRDQGEQETQYF. CDR3 bases: TGTGCCAGCAGGGATCAGGGGGAACAAGAGACCCAGTACTTC.

The chain links TRBV18 to TRBJ2-2; D gene ambiguous. In germline, CDR1 is KGHSH, CDR2 LQKENI. The V end was cut by 3 bases, the J end by 3 bases, with 8 bases between. This CDR3 is built from 14 residues. In DNA form, the CDR3 reads TGTGCCAGCTCACCCTATCTAGACACCGGGGAGCTGTTTTTT. It yields the protein CASSPYLDTGELFF.

DNA for the CDR3: TGTGCCAGCAGCCCGCTTACAGGGGGATACGGCTCCTACGAGCAGTACTTC. Protein sequence: CASSPLTGGYGSYEQYF. V gene TRBV11-2 combines with J gene TRBJ2-7; 8 bases line up with TRBD1. The V and J ends lost 5 bases and 0 bases, in that order; junction bases with no gene match: 12. The CDR3 is made up of 17 amino acids. Germline V gene lookup returns CDR1 SGHAT and CDR2 FQNNGV.

This chain joins TRBV2 and TRBJ2-7; 13 positions match TRBD2. Germline lookup yields CDR1 SNHLY and CDR2 FYNNEI. J was trimmed by 6 bases and V by 6 bases; bases with no gene match: 17. The CDR3 is 18 amino acids. CDR3 coding DNA: TGTGCCAGCAGCGAACTAGCGGGGGGGCCCCCCGGAAGAGGCGAGCAGTACTTC. Its translation: CASSELAGGPPGRGEQYF. Variable domain in full (rest from reference TRBV2 and TRBJ2-7): EPEVTQTPSHQVTQMGQEVILRCVPISNHLYFYWYRQILGQKVEFLVSFYNNEISEKSEIFDDQFSVERPDGSNFTLKIRSTKLEDSAMYFCASSELAGGPPGRGEQYFGPGTRLTVT.

This clone was seen a handful of times. The rearrangement uses TRBV4-1 and TRBJ2-7; 7 nucleotides align to TRBD1. The CDR3 is 18 residues long. CDR1 and CDR2 (germline): MGHRA, YSYEKL. Trimming cost V 0 bases and J 6 bases; bases outside gene matches: 17. CDR3 nucleotide sequence: TGCGCCAGCAGCCAAGATCTCCCATCTGCCCTGGGGACAGTCGAGCAGTACTTC. It yields the protein CASSQDLPSALGTVEQYF.

This chain's CDR3 is CASSQDRGPHEQYF. Here the CDR3 DNA reads TGTGCCAGCAGCCAGGACAGGGGACCACACGAGCAGTACTTC. The V call is TRBV11-2, the J call TRBJ2-7; TRBD1 aligns across 9 bases. CDR3 length: 14 residues. CDR1 is SGHAT, CDR2 FQNNGV, per germline. V dropped 5 bases and J dropped 5; count of bases not matched to a gene: 7.